A single sample gave rise to the 16 T cell receptor beta chains below, sequenced in a study of post-analysis software for immune sequencing data. Findings and limits, study-wide: In patients, about five TRBV segments were more frequent than in controls, with TRBV5-6, TRBV5-1 and TRBV20-1 among them.

For these receptors, no antigen is known. Every TCR beta cDNA library bore unique molecular identifiers. TCRdb re-derived calls from the PCR reads in MiXCR, one entry per CDR3 protein. Among roughly 580,000 distinct CDR3 sequences listed, 44% were seen once. Sequencing input: blood. The receptors were sampled from a girl between 10 and 17 years old with multiple sclerosis.

This clonotype was detected only a few times. The chain couples TRBV25-1 to TRBJ1-6; weak D call: TRBD1 (5 bases). This CDR3 region has 15 residues. Trimming stripped 5 bases from V and 11 bases from J, with 19 bases between. Germline loops: CDR1 MGHDK, CDR2 SYGVNS. The CDR3 coding sequence is TGTGCCAGCAGTCTCACGAGGGCAGGGCAACCACCCCTCCACTTT. This translates into CASSLTRAGQPPLHF.

In its sample, this clonotype was seen a few times. The genes are TRBV5-1 and TRBJ2-3; no clear D. Germline CDR1 is SGHRS and CDR2 is YFSETQ. The V end lost 3 bases, the J end lost 4 bases, and 18 bases lay between the germline ends. CDR3 length equals 16 residues. The CDR3 sequence is CASSSRLGLPADTQYF. DNA of the CDR3: TGCGCCAGCAGCTCGAGACTGGGCCTCCCTGCAGATACGCAGTATTTT.

This clonotype was counted between two and nine times. The chain is built from TRBV7-6 and TRBJ2-1, with TRBD2 matching 10 bases. V lost 5 bases to trimming and J lost 3 bases; unmatched junction nucleotides: 7. The CDR3 extends over 16 amino acids. The germline V gene encodes CDR1 SGHVS and CDR2 FNYEAQ. The CDR3 loop is CASSLSGGPLYNEQFF. The CDR3 DNA sequence: TGTGCCAGCAGCCTTAGCGGGGGGCCCCTCTACAATGAGCAGTTCTTC.

This clonotype was found a few times. V and J are TRBV7-8 and TRBJ2-1; 10 bases agree with TRBD1. The CDR3 is made up of 14 amino acids. J gave up 3 bases and V 4 bases, and 0 bases lay outside the gene matches. Germline V gives CDR1 SGHVS, CDR2 FQNEAQ. The CDR3 spells CASSWDRGYNEQFF. The CDR3 coding sequence is TGTGCCAGCAGCTGGGACAGGGGCTACAATGAGCAGTTCTTC.

This clonotype has a handful of counts. V is TRBV5-6 and J is TRBJ1-6; TRBD1 agrees at 9 bases. Germline CDR1 is SGHDT and CDR2 is YYEEEE. The CDR3 length is 14 residues. The ends lost 3 bases at V and 11 bases at J; junction bases unmatched: 6. CDR3 DNA: TGTGCCAGCAGCTCCGGACAGGGGTTTCCACCCCTCCACTTT. Residues: CASSSGQGFPPLHF.

This clonotype showed up just a few times. The chain couples TRBV5-6 to TRBJ2-3; no definite D call. V lost 0 bases and J lost 0, with 8 bases in between. The germline gives CDR1 SGHDT, CDR2 YYEEEE. This CDR3 is built from 15 residues. CDR3 loop: CASSLAGRSTDTQYF. CDR3 DNA: TGTGCCAGCAGCTTGGCGGGCAGAAGCACAGATACGCAGTATTTT.

The chain is built from TRBV5-1 and TRBJ1-4; 8 nucleotides align to TRBD1. The CDR3 sequence is 17 residues long. V shed 0 bases and J 1 base; nucleotides not matched to a gene: 5. The V gene's germline CDR1 is SGHRS and CDR2 YFSETQ. CDR3 residues: CASSLEQGGRTNEKLFF. CDR3 nucleotides: TGCGCCAGCAGCTTGGAACAGGGGGGGCGAACTAATGAAAAACTGTTTTTT.

This clonotype was seen a few times. The chain joins TRBV7-9 to TRBJ2-5, with 8 bases aligning to TRBD1. Germline V CDR1 and CDR2: SEHNR, FQNEAQ (reference sequence). Trimming took 2 bases from V and 0 from J; bases not matched to a gene: 2. The CDR3 sequence is 15 residues long. The CDR3 bases are TGTGCCAGCAGCTTAACAGGGGGGTACCAAGAGACCCAGTACTTC. Residues: CASSLTGGYQETQYF.

There are a few counts of this clonotype. The chain carries TRBV20-1 and TRBJ2-4; TRBD2 might be the D (6 bases). The J call may be faulty, since TRBJ2-7 better matches the DNA end. Germline lookup yields CDR1 DFQATT and CDR2 SNEGSKA (reference sequence). The CDR3 covers 13 residues. The DNA for the CDR3 is TGCAGCATAGCCTTAGCGGAGGGATACGAGCAGTACTTC. This sequence encodes CSIALAEGYEQYF.

CDR3 loop: CASSRQGPKNEQFF. The CDR3, as DNA: TGTGCCAGCAGCAGACAGGGGCCCAAGAATGAGCAGTTCTTC. V usage is TRBV7-2 and J usage is TRBJ2-1; 8 bases agree with TRBD1. The CDR3 consists of 14 residues. J gave up 7 bases and V 5 bases, and 7 bases lay outside the gene matches. The V gene's germline CDR1 is SGHTA and CDR2 FQGNSA.

The chain couples TRBV19 to TRBJ2-7; D unclear. Between the trimmed V and J ends, which lost 5 bases and 0 bases, there was a span of 8 bases. The germline V gene has CDR1 LNHDA and CDR2 SQIVND (reference sequence). The CDR3 is 13 amino acids. The CDR3 loop is CASSVEVSYEQYF. In DNA, the CDR3 is TGTGCCAGTAGTGTCGAAGTCTCCTACGAGCAGTACTTC.

The chain carries TRBV6-6 and TRBJ2-1; TRBD2 matches at 9 bases. J lost 5 bases, V lost 2 bases, and 10 bases had no gene match. There are 17 residues in the CDR3. Germline V gene data show CDR1 as MNHNY and CDR2 as SVGAGI (reference sequence). The CDR3 loop is CASSYPQREVGNNEQFF. DNA of the CDR3: TGTGCCAGCAGTTACCCTCAGCGGGAGGTAGGAAACAATGAGCAGTTCTTC.

The rearrangement joins TRBV12-3 or TRBV12-4 to TRBJ1-1; maybe TRBD1 (5 bases). The V end was cut by 2 bases, the J end by 4 bases, with 11 bases between. The CDR3 covers 14 residues. CDR3 bases: TGTGCCAGCAGTTTAACCGTGGGGCGCACTGAAGCTTTCTTT. Translated: CASSLTVGRTEAFF.

The chain has TRBV5-1 and TRBJ2-7, with 8 nucleotides matching TRBD1. The CDR3 is 14 amino acids. Germline V gene sequence: CDR1 SGHRS, CDR2 YFSETQ. V trimming: 3 bases; J trimming: 5 bases; junction bases outside the gene matches: 7. The CDR3 reads CASSWVDREDEQYF. The CDR3 coding sequence is TGCGCCAGCAGCTGGGTGGACAGGGAAGACGAGCAGTACTTC.

This clonotype appeared once. This sequence joins TRBV24-1 and TRBJ2-1, with 9 bases aligning to TRBD2. The CDR3 is 15 amino acids. Germline V gene sequence: CDR1 KGHDR, CDR2 SFDVKD. Losses at the gene ends were 2 bases for V and 5 bases for J; bases not matched to a gene: 3. The CDR3 nucleotides are TGTGCCACCAGTGATTCTAGCGGGACCCACAATGAGCAGTTCTTC. It specifies CATSDSSGTHNEQFF.

The V gene is TRBV20-1, the J gene TRBJ2-1, with no clear D. The V end lost 8 bases, the J end lost 4 bases, and 18 bases lay between the germline ends. The CDR3 consists of 14 residues. The germline V gene has CDR1 DFQATT and CDR2 SNEGSKA (reference sequence). In DNA form, the CDR3 reads TGCAGTCAAGGGTCCTCCTTAATTTACAATGAGCAGTTCTTC. Translating gives CSQGSSLIYNEQFF.